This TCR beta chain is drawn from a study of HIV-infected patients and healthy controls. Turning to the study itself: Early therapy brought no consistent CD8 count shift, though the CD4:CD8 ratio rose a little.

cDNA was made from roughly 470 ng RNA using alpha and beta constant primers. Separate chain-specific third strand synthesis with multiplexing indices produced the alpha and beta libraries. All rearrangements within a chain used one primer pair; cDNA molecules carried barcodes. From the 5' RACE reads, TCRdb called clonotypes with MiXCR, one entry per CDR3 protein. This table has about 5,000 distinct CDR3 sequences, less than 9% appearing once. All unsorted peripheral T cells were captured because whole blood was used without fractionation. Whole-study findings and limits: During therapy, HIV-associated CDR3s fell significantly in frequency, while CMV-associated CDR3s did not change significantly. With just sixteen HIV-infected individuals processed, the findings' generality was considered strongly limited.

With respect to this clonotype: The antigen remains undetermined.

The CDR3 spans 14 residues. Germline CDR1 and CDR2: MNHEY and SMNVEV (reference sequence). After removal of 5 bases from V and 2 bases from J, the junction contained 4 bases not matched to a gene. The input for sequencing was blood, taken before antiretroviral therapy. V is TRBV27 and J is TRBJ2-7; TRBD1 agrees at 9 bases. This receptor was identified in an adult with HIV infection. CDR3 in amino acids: CASSRGQGAYEQYF. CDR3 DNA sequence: TGTGCCAGCAGTCGGGGACAGGGAGCCTACGAGCAGTACTTC.